The T cell receptor beta chain under discussion was sequenced for a study of T cells in Graves' hyperthyroidism and ophthalmopathy. Germline V lookup: CDR1 MNHNS, CDR2 SASEGT. The length of the CDR3 is 14 residues. Trimming removed 7 bases at V and 6 bases at J, with 19 bases between. Template material for amplifying TCR beta CDR3 regions consisted of RNA transcripts. HTBI primers were employed in a first-round RT-PCR of the TCR CDR3. From the multiplex PCR reads, TCRdb called clonotypes with MiXCR, one entry per CDR3 protein. The sample carries some 620,000 distinct CDR3 sequences, 16% recorded once. This clonotype turned up a few times.

The rearrangement joins TRBV6-1 to TRBJ2-7; a possible D gene is TRBD2 (5 bases). Material for sequencing was blood. This clonotype originated in a woman aged 25 to 39 with Graves' hyperthyroidism. The CDR3 DNA reads TGTGCCAGCAAATCTGGGCAGGCTGAGGGCGAGCAGTACTTC. This translates into CASKSGQAEGEQYF.